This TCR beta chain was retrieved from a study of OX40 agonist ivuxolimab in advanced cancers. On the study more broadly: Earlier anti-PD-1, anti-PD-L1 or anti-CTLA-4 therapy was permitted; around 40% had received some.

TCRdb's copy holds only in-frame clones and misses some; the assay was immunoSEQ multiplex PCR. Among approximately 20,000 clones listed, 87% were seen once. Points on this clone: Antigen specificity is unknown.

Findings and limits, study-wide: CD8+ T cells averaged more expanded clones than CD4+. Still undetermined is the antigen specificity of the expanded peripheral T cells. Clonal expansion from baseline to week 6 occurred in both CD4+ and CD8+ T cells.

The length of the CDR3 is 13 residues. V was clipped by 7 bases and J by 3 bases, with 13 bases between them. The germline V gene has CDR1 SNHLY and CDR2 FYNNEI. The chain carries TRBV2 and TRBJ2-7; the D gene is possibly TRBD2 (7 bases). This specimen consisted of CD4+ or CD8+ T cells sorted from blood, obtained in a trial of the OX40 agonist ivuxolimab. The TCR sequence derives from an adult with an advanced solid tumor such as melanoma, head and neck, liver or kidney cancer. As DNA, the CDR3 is TGTGCCAGCAACGGGGGGCTAGACTACGAGCAGTACTTC. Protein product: CASNGGLDYEQYF.